The 30 T cell receptor beta chains presented below share a single source sample, sequenced in a study of blood T cells in healthy people across ages. Then a second PCR, running about 7 to 11 cycles, was carried out with a sample-barcoded 5' primer and a J-beta primer mix. TCRdb independently ran MiXCR on the 5' RACE reads; one entry per CDR3 protein. This repertoire shows hundreds of thousands of distinct CDR3 sequences, approximately 59% found once; its top ten account for roughly 25%. The sample taken for sequencing was blood. The receptor set was obtained from a man between 25 and 39 years old in good health.

The chain employs TRBV7-8 and TRBJ2-3, with TRBD2 identical over 9 bases. The J segment lost 11 bases and the V segment lost 5 bases, leaving 5 bases of the junction unmatched. Per the germline V gene, CDR1 is SGHVS and CDR2 is FQNEAQ. CDR3 length: 12 amino acids. Written as DNA, the CDR3 is TGTGCCAGCAGCCAAGGGCGGGGGGGGCAGTATTTT. Amino acids: CASSQGRGGQYF.

This rearrangement joins TRBV12-3 or TRBV12-4 to TRBJ2-6; the D gene is possibly TRBD2 (5 bases). This CDR3 comprises 14 residues. The V and J ends lost 6 bases and 1 base respectively, with 7 bases between them. CDR3 DNA: TGTGCCAGCAGAAGGGAGTCTGGGGCCAACGTCCTGACTTTC. It codes for CASRRESGANVLTF.

V and J are TRBV6-1 and TRBJ2-7; D is ambiguous. This CDR3 is 13 amino acids long. Per germline, CDR1 MNHNS and CDR2 SASEGT. Trimming stripped 0 bases from V and 2 bases from J, with 5 bases between. The CDR3 DNA reads as TGTGCCAGCAGTGAAGCGCTCCCCTACGAGCAGTACTTC. Protein: CASSEALPYEQYF.

This chain uses TRBV27 with TRBJ2-3, with 12 nucleotides matching TRBD2. With V trimmed by 8 bases and J by 5 bases, 11 bases remained unmatched. This CDR3 is 16 amino acids long. The germline CDR1 and CDR2 sequences are MNHEY and SMNVEV (reference sequence). The CDR3 loop is CASSGLAGRGEDTQYF. The CDR3 nucleotides are TGTGCCAGCTCAGGACTAGCGGGGCGAGGAGAAGATACGCAGTATTTT.

The count of this clonotype is one. A read error may account for a junction end that differs from germline. CDR3 sequence (DNA): TGTGCCAGCAGCAGCAGGGCGGGTAACGTCCCGACTTTC. Protein: CASSSRAGNVPTF. The chain has TRBV6-2 or TRBV6-3 and TRBJ2-6, with D perhaps matching TRBD1 or TRBD2 (5 bases each). Per the germline V gene, CDR1 is MNHEY and CDR2 is SVGEGT. The CDR3 is made up of 13 amino acids.

The chain uses TRBV7-2 and TRBJ2-5, with 8 bases aligning to TRBD2. Germline trimming cut 5 bases from V and 1 base from J; bases unmatched to any gene: 15. Per germline, CDR1 SGHTA and CDR2 FQGNSA. The CDR3 runs 18 residues. The CDR3 DNA sequence: TGTGCCAGCAGCCCTAGCGGCCGTCGGACTAGCTTCCAAGAGACCCAGTACTTC. Translation gives CASSPSGRRTSFQETQYF. Together with reference TRBV7-2 and TRBJ2-5, the CDR3 gives the full variable domain: GAGVSQSPSNKVTEKGKDVELRCDPISGHTALYWYRQSLGQGLEFLIYFQGNSAPDKSGLPSDRFSAERTGGSVSTLTIQRTQQEDSAVYLCASSPSGRRTSFQETQYFGPGTRLLVL.

This clonotype was detected only once. In DNA, the CDR3 is TGTGCCAGCAGTTTTACCCATCTATCACGACAGAGGACATGGGAGACCCAGTACTTC. Protein sequence: CASSFTHLSRQRTWETQYF. The J gene is TRBJ2-7, the V gene TRBV28; perhaps TRBD1 as D (5 bases). The J call may be mistaken, given a closer DNA end match to TRBJ2-5. Germline CDR1 and CDR2: MDHEN and SYDVKM. This CDR3 spans 19 amino acids.

This sequence joins TRBV7-2 and TRBJ1-5; D remains ambiguous. V was pared by 0 bases and J by 1 base, with 10 bases between. The CDR3 is 16 residues long. The germline V gene has CDR1 SGHTA and CDR2 FQGNSA. As DNA, the CDR3 is TGTGCCAGCAGCTTAGCGCATGGGGAGAGCAATCAGCCCCAGCATTTT. The encoded protein is CASSLAHGESNQPQHF.

The chain recombines TRBV27 with TRBJ1-6, with D hard to call. In germline, CDR1 is MNHEY, CDR2 SMNVEV (reference sequence). This CDR3 has 15 amino acids. V dropped 6 bases and J dropped 0 bases, with 9 bases sitting between them. The CDR3 coding sequence is TGTGCCAGCAGCACACACAGCTCCTATAATTCACCCCTCCACTTT. It translates to CASSTHSSYNSPLHF.

The rearrangement uses TRBV7-3 and TRBJ2-6; tentatively, D is TRBD1 (5 bases). CDR1 and CDR2 from the germline V gene are SGHTA and FQGTGA. Trimming shortened V by 8 bases and J by 0 bases, and 11 bases separated the two germline ends. The CDR3 length is 15 residues. The CDR3 spells CASGFGASGANVLTF. CDR3 nucleotide sequence: TGTGCCAGCGGGTTTGGGGCCTCTGGGGCCAACGTCCTGACTTTC.

In its sample, this clonotype was seen a few times. The genes are TRBV4-1 and TRBJ2-7; D is undetermined. The better agreement between TRBJ2-5 and the DNA end casts doubt on the J call. CDR1 MGHRA and CDR2 YSYEKL come from the germline V gene. The CDR3 extends over 14 amino acids. The CDR3 DNA reads TGCGCCAGCAGCCAACCCCAGCGACAAGAGACCCAGTACTTC. Amino acids: CASSQPQRQETQYF.

The chain couples TRBV5-5 to TRBJ1-1; D is undetermined. Germline V gives CDR1 SGHKS, CDR2 YYEKEE (reference sequence). Trimming took 0 bases from V and 2 from J, leaving 14 bases between them. The CDR3 covers 16 residues. The DNA for the CDR3 is TGTGCCAGCAGCTTGGGGACGGGGATGTTTAACACTGAAGCTTTCTTT. It encodes CASSLGTGMFNTEAFF.

This chain uses TRBV29-1 with TRBJ2-7; 8 nucleotides align to TRBD2. Trimming removed 7 bases from V and 2 bases from J; junction bases left unmatched: 4. The CDR3 contains 12 residues. Germline assignment: CDR1 SQVTM and CDR2 ANQGSEA. The CDR3 region has the DNA TGCAGCGCAAAGCGGGGGACCTACGAGCAGTACTTC. Its translation is CSAKRGTYEQYF.

This chain connects TRBV14 to TRBJ1-2; D call uncertain. The CDR3 consists of 15 residues. Germline-derived CDR1 and CDR2 are SGHDN and FVKESK. V lost 0 bases and J lost 3, with 11 bases in between. CDR3 bases: TGTGCCAGCAGCCAAGAAGGGCAGCACTACTATGGCTACACCTTC. Its translation: CASSQEGQHYYGYTF.

The V gene is TRBV9, the J gene TRBJ2-7; unclear D gene. The CDR3 totals 14 residues. V was clipped by 0 bases and J by 6 bases, with 13 bases between them. Germline V gene sequence: CDR1 SGDLS, CDR2 YYNGEE. CDR3 nucleotides: TGTGCCAGCAGCGTAGCATCCGGTTTGGGCGAGCAGTACTTC. This gives the protein CASSVASGLGEQYF.

The rearrangement links TRBV6-5 to TRBJ2-5; 12 bases line up with TRBD2. Trimming at V came to 6 bases and at J to 1 base, leaving 6 bases not matched to a gene. The CDR3 is made up of 16 amino acids. Germline V gene data show CDR1 as MNHEY and CDR2 as SVGAGI. CDR3 coding DNA: TGTGCCAGCAGATCCTTGACTAGCGGGGGCCAAGAGACCCAGTACTTC. Amino acids: CASRSLTSGGQETQYF.

The J gene is TRBJ2-1, the V gene TRBV15, with D uncertain. Germline V lookup: CDR1 LNHNV, CDR2 YYDKDF (reference sequence). The CDR3 spans 16 residues. V lost 1 base to trimming and J lost 8 bases, with 18 bases between them. As DNA, the CDR3 is TGTGCCACCAGCAGAGCAAGAGCCCGATTGGACCATGAGCAGTTCTTC. Protein product: CATSRARARLDHEQFF.

V is TRBV29-1 and J is TRBJ2-4; 8 bases line up with TRBD1. The J call is in doubt because the DNA end fits TRBJ2-7 better. CDR1 and CDR2 (germline): SQVTM, ANQGSEA. The CDR3 sequence is 13 residues long. This chain's CDR3 is CSGGGQGHVEQYF. The CDR3 bases are TGCAGCGGGGGCGGACAGGGCCACGTCGAGCAGTACTTC.

Concerning this clonotype itself: Mismatch with germline at one junction end may stem from a read error. This chain links TRBV29-1 with TRBJ2-3; 7 bases are a match to TRBD2. The CDR3 extends over 16 amino acids. Germline CDR1 reads SQVTM; CDR2 reads ANQGSEA. CDR3 sequence: CSVEDPLAANTDPQYF. The CDR3 DNA reads as TGCAGCGTTGAAGATCCTCTAGCGGCGAACACAGATCCGCAGTATTTT.

V is TRBV3-1 and J is TRBJ2-1, with a tentative D call TRBD2 (6 bases). Germline assignment: CDR1 LGHDT and CDR2 YNNKEL (reference sequence). V shed 7 bases and J shed 5 bases, with 18 bases lying between them. This CDR3 has 15 amino acids. The CDR3 spells CASTSLRGRNNEQFF. The CDR3 bases are TGTGCCAGCACGTCACTTCGGGGGAGGAACAATGAGCAGTTCTTC.

This clonotype was counted a single time. The chain employs TRBV4-3 and TRBJ2-1; D possibly corresponds to TRBD2 (6 bases). There are 16 residues in the CDR3. V lost 3 bases to trimming and J lost 8 bases, with 20 bases between them. The germline gives CDR1 LGHNA, CDR2 YSLEER. The CDR3 is CASSQAWTMAGHEQFF. CDR3 in DNA: TGCGCCAGCAGCCAGGCCTGGACTATGGCCGGGCATGAGCAGTTCTTC.

This chain connects TRBV12-3 or TRBV12-4 to TRBJ1-4; perhaps TRBD1 as D (5 bases). The CDR3 has 15 residues. V lost 1 base, J lost 7 bases, and 13 bases lay in between. This CDR3 reads CASSLVGASGEKLFF. The DNA for the CDR3 is TGTGCCAGCAGTTTAGTTGGGGCCAGCGGTGAAAAACTGTTTTTT.

The gene calls are TRBV29-1 and TRBJ2-4, with D hard to call. Matching the DNA end better, TRBJ2-7 makes the J call doubtful. This CDR3 has 13 residues. The V gene's germline CDR1 is SQVTM and CDR2 ANQGSEA. The CDR3 loop reads CSVVFGEVYEQYF. The CDR3 DNA reads as TGCAGCGTTGTCTTCGGAGAGGTTTACGAGCAGTACTTC.

This clonotype was seen a few times. The chain couples TRBV20-1 to TRBJ2-4; tentative D call: TRBD2 (5 bases). CDR3 length equals 16 residues. The V end lost 0 bases, the J end lost 6 bases, and 18 bases lay between the germline ends. Germline values: CDR1 DFQATT, CDR2 SNEGSKA (reference sequence). For the CDR3, the DNA is TGCAGTGCTAGAGATCGTCAAGAGGAGGTGGTAAACATTCAGTACTTC. Residues: CSARDRQEEVVNIQYF.

The chain employs TRBV7-2 and TRBJ2-4, with TRBD2 matching over 10 bases. Germline lookup yields CDR1 SGHTA and CDR2 FQGNSA. This CDR3 region has 14 residues. V shed 5 bases, J shed 13 bases, and the junction held 11 bases outside the gene matches. The DNA for the CDR3 is TGTGCCAGCAGCACGACTAGCGGGCCATGGGAGCAGTACTTC. This gives the protein CASSTTSGPWEQYF.

This clonotype showed up just once. V usage is TRBV12-3 or TRBV12-4 and J usage is TRBJ2-1, with TRBD2 matching 16 bases. This CDR3 comprises 20 residues. V shed 6 bases, J shed 1 base, and the junction held 12 bases outside the gene matches. The CDR3 sequence: CASRSTGLAGGRSSYNEQFF. In DNA, the CDR3 is TGTGCCAGCAGATCCACGGGACTAGCGGGGGGGCGGTCGTCCTACAATGAGCAGTTCTTC.

This clonotype was found a few times. The J gene is TRBJ2-1, the V gene TRBV6-5; 8 bases fit TRBD2. Trimming at V came to 0 bases and at J to 0 bases, leaving 10 bases not matched to a gene. Germline loops: CDR1 MNHEY, CDR2 SVGAGI. The CDR3 totals 19 residues. The CDR3 bases are TGTGCCAGCAGTTACTCGGCGGGGGGTCAGTTGAGCTCCTACAATGAGCAGTTCTTC. It specifies CASSYSAGGQLSSYNEQFF.

The J gene is TRBJ2-6, the V gene TRBV28; D perhaps matches TRBD2 (7 bases). The V gene lost 4 bases and the J gene lost 2 bases, with 12 bases spanning the gap. The germline V gene encodes CDR1 MDHEN and CDR2 SYDVKM. The CDR3 contains 16 residues. DNA for the CDR3: TGTGCCAGCAGTTCCGCGGGGGCCACTGGGGCCAACGTCCTGACTTTC. This codes for CASSSAGATGANVLTF.

In its sample, this clonotype was seen a few times. The chain joins TRBV12-3 or TRBV12-4 to TRBJ2-7; 11 bases line up with TRBD2. This CDR3 contains 16 residues. The ends lost 3 bases at V and 4 bases at J; junction bases unmatched: 8. DNA for the CDR3: TGTGCCAGCAGTTTTAGCCTAGCGGGGGGAACGTACGAGCAGTACTTC. It codes for CASSFSLAGGTYEQYF.

The chain joins TRBV7-8 to TRBJ2-1; no reliable D call. This CDR3 has 10 residues. CDR1 is SGHVS and CDR2 is FQNEAQ in the germline V gene. The CDR3 here is CVGRGNEQFF. The CDR3 DNA is TGTGTCGGCAGAGGCAATGAGCAGTTCTTC.